These 3 T cell receptor beta chains were all obtained from the same sample, sequenced in a study of molecular identifiers for immune sequencing clone quantification. TCRdb reprocessed the PCR reads via MiXCR and lists one record per CDR3 protein. The data contain 400,000 to 600,000 distinct CDR3 sequences, 25% of them singletons. The material sequenced was naive CD8+ T cells from blood, with Jurkat cell RNA spiked in. Subset in this sample: FACS-sorted CD8+CD4-CCR7+CD45RA+ naive T cells. The receptor set was obtained from a human donor in good health. Some libraries in this study had Jurkat cell RNA spiked in.

This clonotype was observed a handful of times. The V gene is TRBV7-9, the J gene TRBJ2-2, with D possibly matching TRBD2 (6 bases). Trimming left V 3 bases short and J 0 bases short, with 14 bases between. CDR1 and CDR2 (germline): SEHNR, FQNEAQ (reference sequence). There are 17 residues in the CDR3. The CDR3 sequence: CASSLGRDFSNTGELFF. DNA of the CDR3: TGTGCCAGCAGCTTGGGCAGGGACTTCTCGAACACCGGGGAGCTGTTTTTT. The full variable domain, in which reference TRBV7-9 and TRBJ2-2 provide the parts outside the CDR3, is DTGVSQNPRHKITKRGQNVTFRCDPISEHNRLYWYRQTLGQGPEFLTYFQNEAQLEKSRLLSDRFSAERPKGSFSTLEIQRTEQGDSAMYLCASSLGRDFSNTGELFFGEGSRLTVL.

The chain links TRBV11-2 to TRBJ2-7; possibly TRBD2 for D (6 bases). Trimming cost V 5 bases and J 4 bases, with 18 bases left between them. Germline CDR1 and CDR2: SGHAT and FQNNGV. The CDR3 consists of 15 residues. The CDR3 spells CASSPMTGAGYEQYF. In DNA, the CDR3 is TGTGCCAGCAGCCCGATGACTGGGGCGGGATACGAGCAGTACTTC.

This clonotype was found a few times. V is TRBV20-1 and J is TRBJ2-3; D may match TRBD1 or TRBD2 (5 bases each). This CDR3 contains 15 residues. V was clipped by 5 bases and J by 1 base, with 16 bases between them. Germline assignment: CDR1 DFQATT and CDR2 SNEGSKA (reference sequence). In DNA, the CDR3 is TGCAGTGCTCCGGGGCGAGATCTGCGCACAGATACGCAGTATTTT. It translates to CSAPGRDLRTDTQYF.